A selection of T cell receptor beta chains follows, all from one sample in a study of regulatory T cells in long-lasting Graves disease. TCRdb reprocessed the multiplex PCR reads via MiXCR and lists one record per CDR3 protein. The table shows around 460,000 distinct CDR3 sequences, with 13% to 15% occurring only once. The same sample was also used in a study of T cells in Graves' hyperthyroidism and ophthalmopathy.

The specimen comprised peripheral blood mononuclear cells (PBMCs), sampled at new diagnosis, from a patient treated with antithyroid drugs. Every receptor here comes from a woman between 45 and 65 years old with Graves disease. The CDR3 runs from the conserved cysteine through the conserved F or W. The D gene is left open where the match is weak. Some rows have no size entry. The others give once, few or many, or a class for an expanded clone.

clone_size d_call j_call v_call cdr3_nt cdr3_aa
many TRBD2 TRBJ2-2 TRBV12-3/TRBV12-4 TGTGCCAGCATTACTGGACTAGCGGGAAGCACCGGGGAGCTGTTTTTT CASITGLAGSTGELFF
NA NA TRBJ2-1 TRBV9 TGTGCCAGCAGCGATGGCCTGAGTGAGCAGTTCTTC CASSDGLSEQFF
NA NA TRBJ1-4 TRBV6-1 TGTGCCAGCAGGGGAAATGAAAAACTGTTTTTT CASRGNEKLFF
NA NA TRBJ2-5 TRBV30 TGTGCCTGGACAGGCCGTAGCGTTCAAGGGACCCAGTACTTC CAWTGRSVQGTQYF
many NA TRBJ1-5 TRBV28 TGTGCCAGCACCGTAGAGGGCGTCCATCAGCCCCAGCATTTT CASTVEGVHQPQHF
NA NA TRBJ1-2 TRBV5-1 TGTGCCAGCAGCTTGGAATACCACCTGGGCTACACCTTC CASSLEYHLGYTF
many TRBD1 TRBJ1-1 TRBV5-1 TGCGCCAGCAGCTTGGGAGGGACAGGGAACACTGAAGCTTTCTTT CASSLGGTGNTEAFF
many NA TRBJ2-2 TRBV7-9 TGTGCCAGCAGCTTAGAGTCAGTGAACACCGGGGAGCTGTTTTTT CASSLESVNTGELFF
many NA TRBJ2-7 TRBV2 TGTGCCAGCAGTGACAAGACCTACGAGCAGTACTTC CASSDKTYEQYF
many TRBD2 TRBJ2-2 TRBV5-1 TGCGCCAGCAGCCCTAGCGGGAGTCCCCCCGGGGAGCTGTTTTTT CASSPSGSPPGELFF
NA TRBD1 TRBJ1-5 TRBV6-2/TRBV6-3 TGTGCCAGCAACCAGGGGGTGGGACGTAGCAATCAGCCCCAGCATTTT CASNQGVGRSNQPQHF
many NA TRBJ1-2 TRBV24-1 TGTGCCACCAGTGACCTGGGATTTTATGGCTACACCTTC CATSDLGFYGYTF
many NA TRBJ2-5 TRBV6-2/TRBV6-3 TGTGCCAGCAGGCTAGGACAGAACCAAGAGACCCAGTACTTC CASRLGQNQETQYF
few TRBD1 TRBJ1-6 TRBV28 TGTGCCAGCAGAGGGACAGGGGAACGTTCACCCCTCCACTTT CASRGTGERSPLHF